The 7 T cell receptor beta chains in this list originate from one sample, sequenced in a study of blood T cell repertoires in COVID-19. The data were produced by immunoSEQ multiplex PCR, yet TCRdb's version contains in-frame clones alone and is incomplete. The table includes 300,000 to 350,000 clones, roughly 90% detected once. Sequencing was carried out using peripheral blood. Receptors were obtained from a woman in her twenties or thirties with COVID-19, enrolled during active disease.

Only one count was recorded for this clone. For the CDR3, the DNA is TGTGCCAGCAGCCCAGACAGGGCTCAAGAGACCCAGTACTTC. Its translation: CASSPDRAQETQYF. The chain recombines TRBV7-2 with TRBJ2-5; TRBD1 matches 7 bases. CDR1 and CDR2 from the germline V gene are SGHTA and FQGNSA. V gave up 5 bases and J gave up 2 bases; unmatched junction bases: 5. This CDR3 region has 14 residues.

The chain joins TRBV5-4 to TRBJ2-2; the match to TRBD2 covers 7 bases. Germline V gene data show CDR1 as SGHNT and CDR2 as YYREEE (reference sequence). With 3 bases clipped from V and 4 bases from J, the junction kept 12 bases outside the gene matches. This CDR3 is 17 amino acids long. The CDR3 DNA sequence: TGTGCCAGCAGCTCCGACCTGACTAGCCGGGGCACCGGGGAGCTGTTTTTT. It specifies CASSSDLTSRGTGELFF.

This clone has only one observation. The gene calls are TRBV6-5 and TRBJ2-1, with 14 positions matching TRBD2. CDR3 length: 14 residues. The ends lost 6 bases at V and 9 bases at J; junction bases unmatched: 4. Germline V lookup: CDR1 MNHEY, CDR2 SVGAGI. In DNA form, the CDR3 reads TGTGCCAGCAGGGGACTAGCGGGAGTTACTGAGCAGTTCTTC. Translation: CASRGLAGVTEQFF.

The gene calls are TRBV6-1 and TRBJ2-1; 11 bases are shared with TRBD2. The trim removed 3 bases at V and 9 bases at J, leaving 13 bases unmatched. The CDR3 is 17 residues long. CDR1 is MNHNS, CDR2 SASEGT, per germline. CDR3 residues: CASSDPGLAEGDTEQFF. CDR3 DNA: TGTGCCAGCAGTGATCCGGGACTAGCGGAGGGAGATACTGAGCAGTTCTTC.

A remark on this clone: One end of the junction varies from germline; a read error may be responsible. CDR3 bases: TGTGCCAGCAGCTCGATGACAGGGCGAAGCACTGATACGCAGTATTTT. It translates to CASSSMTGRSTDTQYF. This chain connects TRBV7-9 to TRBJ2-3; TRBD1 aligns across 7 bases. CDR1 and CDR2 (germline): SEHNR, FQNEAQ (reference sequence). There are 16 residues in the CDR3.

There are a few counts of this clone. The V call is TRBV7-9, the J call TRBJ2-7; no clear D. The CDR3 runs 14 residues. V lost 3 bases to trimming and J lost 4 bases, with 13 bases between them. The germline CDR1 and CDR2 sequences are SEHNR and FQNEAQ (reference sequence). The CDR3 DNA reads TGTGCCAGCAGCTTTGTGGCGGAGTCTTACGAGCAGTACTTC. Protein sequence: CASSFVAESYEQYF. Combining the CDR3 with reference TRBV7-9 and TRBJ2-7 gives the whole variable domain DTGVSQNPRHKITKRGQNVTFRCDPISEHNRLYWYRQTLGQGPEFLTYFQNEAQLEKSRLLSDRFSAERPKGSFSTLEIQRTEQGDSAMYLCASSFVAESYEQYFGPGTRLTVT.

V is TRBV7-9 and J is TRBJ2-2; D gene ambiguous. CDR3 length equals 15 residues. The V and J ends lost 4 bases and 1 base respectively, with 10 bases between them. Germline values: CDR1 SEHNR, CDR2 FQNEAQ (reference sequence). In DNA, the CDR3 is TGTGCCAGCAGCTCCTTGTACAGGAACACCGGGGAGCTGTTTTTT. As protein: CASSSLYRNTGELFF.